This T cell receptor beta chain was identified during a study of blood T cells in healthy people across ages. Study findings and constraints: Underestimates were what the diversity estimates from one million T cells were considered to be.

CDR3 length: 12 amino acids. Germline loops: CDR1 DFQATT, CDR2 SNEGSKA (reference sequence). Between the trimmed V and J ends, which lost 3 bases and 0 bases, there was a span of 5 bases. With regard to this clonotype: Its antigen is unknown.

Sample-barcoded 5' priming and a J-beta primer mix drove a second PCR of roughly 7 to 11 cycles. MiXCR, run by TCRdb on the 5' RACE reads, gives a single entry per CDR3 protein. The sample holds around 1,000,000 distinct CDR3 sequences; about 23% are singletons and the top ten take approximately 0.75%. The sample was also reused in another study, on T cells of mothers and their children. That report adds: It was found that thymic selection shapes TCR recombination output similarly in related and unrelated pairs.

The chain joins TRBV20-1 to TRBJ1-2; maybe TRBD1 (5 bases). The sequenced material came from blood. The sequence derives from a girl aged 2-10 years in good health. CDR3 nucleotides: TGCAGTGCTAGGACAGCTAACTATGGCTACACCTTC. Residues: CSARTANYGYTF.